These T cell receptor beta chains were read from a single sample in a study of blood T cell repertoires in COVID-19. Repertoires were generated with immunoSEQ multiplex PCR, while TCRdb's copy carries only in-frame clones and drops some. The data show more than 300,000 clones, 85% to 90% seen once. Sequenced material: PBMCs or T cells enriched from blood (not recorded which). The receptors stem from a young woman who had recovered from COVID-19. CDR3s include the opening cysteine and the closing phenylalanine or tryptophan. The D gene is left open where the match is weak. The size field is filled for only some rows; it gives once, few, many or a size class.

j_call,v_call,clone_size,d_call,cdr3_aa,cdr3_nt
TRBJ1-3,TRBV5-4,once,NA,CASSLAASGNTIYF,TGTGCCAGCAGCTTGGCAGCGTCAGGAAACACCATATATTTT
TRBJ2-1,TRBV27,once,NA,CASSTGGGEQFF,TGTGCCAGCAGCACAGGGGGGGGTGAGCAGTTCTTC
TRBJ1-4,TRBV28,NA,NA,CASSLGGAQGNEKLFF,TGTGCCAGCAGTTTAGGAGGGGCGCAGGGTAATGAAAAACTGTTTTTT
TRBJ2-7,TRBV6-5,once,TRBD2,CASSYSGRGGLEQYF,TGTGCCAGCAGTTACTCGGGGCGGGGGGGCCTTGAGCAGTACTTC
TRBJ2-7,TRBV7-9,NA,TRBD1,CASSFIQGSRPSYEQYF,TGTGCCAGCAGCTTTATACAGGGGAGCCGCCCCTCCTACGAGCAGTACTTC
TRBJ1-2,TRBV4-1,NA,TRBD1,CASSHRALSRGRVGYTF,TGCGCCAGCAGTCACCGGGCGCTAAGCAGGGGGCGGGTTGGCTACACCTTC
TRBJ2-2,TRBV10-1,few,TRBD2,CASSESAGVRGELFF,TGCGCCAGCAGTGAGTCGGCGGGAGTACGCGGGGAGCTGTTTTTT
TRBJ2-2,TRBV5-6,NA,TRBD1,CASIRQGAFGTGELFF,TGTGCCAGCATCCGACAGGGGGCGTTCGGCACCGGGGAGCTGTTTTTT
TRBJ2-1,TRBV19,NA,TRBD2,CASSPRTSGSYNEQFF,TGTGCCAGTAGTCCTCGGACTAGTGGTTCCTACAATGAGCAGTTCTTC
TRBJ2-2,TRBV6-4,NA,TRBD1,CASRGDRSTGELFF,TGTGCCAGCAGGGGGGACAGATCAACCGGGGAGCTGTTTTTT
TRBJ1-6,TRBV19,NA,TRBD1,CATGPGQGLYNSPLHF,TGTGCCACCGGTCCGGGACAGGGACTCTATAATTCACCCCTCCACTTT